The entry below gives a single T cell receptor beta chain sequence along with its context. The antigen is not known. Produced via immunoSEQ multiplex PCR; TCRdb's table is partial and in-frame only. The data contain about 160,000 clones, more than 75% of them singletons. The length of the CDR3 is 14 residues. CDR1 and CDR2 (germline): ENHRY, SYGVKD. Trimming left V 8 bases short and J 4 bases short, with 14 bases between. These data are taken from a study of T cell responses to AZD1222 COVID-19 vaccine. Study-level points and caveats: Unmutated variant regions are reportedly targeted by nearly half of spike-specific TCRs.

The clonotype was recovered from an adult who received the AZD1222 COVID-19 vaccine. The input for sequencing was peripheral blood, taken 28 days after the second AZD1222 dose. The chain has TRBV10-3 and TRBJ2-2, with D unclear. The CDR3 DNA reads TGTGCCATCGCCAGTGGAGCCTTCACCGGGGAGCTGTTTTTT. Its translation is CAIASGAFTGELFF.